The clone carrying this TCR beta chain was detected only a few times. Its antigen remains unidentified. These data are taken from a study of T cells after yellow fever vaccination. General observations from the study: Abundant clonotypes from the bulk population could get into FACS-sorted repertoires as contaminants.

The study made its TCR cDNA through 5'RACE template switching. That step introduced a universal primer site along with UMIs. TCRdb processed the 5' RACE reads anew with MiXCR; each CDR3 protein has one entry. The table shows roughly 350,000 distinct CDR3 sequences, with about 4% occurring only once. CDR3 length: 14 residues. Germline V gene lookup returns CDR1 LGHDT and CDR2 YNNKEL (reference sequence). V dropped 4 bases and J dropped 3 bases, with 13 bases sitting between them. The source was PBMCs, collected 5 days after the yellow fever booster vaccination. The chain combines TRBV3-1 with TRBJ2-7; D not certain. The TCR sequence derives from a man aged 18 to 35 who received the YFV17D yellow fever vaccine. The CDR3 nucleotides read TGTGCCAGCAGCCTCTCCGCCACCGGCTACGAGCAGTACTTC. This encodes CASSLSATGYEQYF.